This T cell receptor (beta chain) was documented in a study of blood T cells in healthy people across ages. This clonotype was picked up a small number of times. The CDR3 is 13 residues long. Germline CDR1 GTSNPN, CDR2 SVGIG (reference sequence). V lost 4 bases to trimming and J lost 1 base, with 9 bases between them. It was with a sample-barcoded 5' primer and a J-beta primer mix that a second PCR of roughly 7 to 12 cycles was run. MiXCR, applied by TCRdb to the 5' RACE reads, yields one record per CDR3 protein. The profile shows roughly 1.5 million distinct CDR3 sequences, about 42% of them singletons.

The sequencing input was blood. The sequence derives from a woman aged 18-29 years in good health. V usage is TRBV30 and J usage is TRBJ2-3; D gene unclear. CDR3 sequence (DNA): TGTGCCTGGAATCGTGGCGGCACAGATACGCAGTATTTT. It specifies CAWNRGGTDTQYF.